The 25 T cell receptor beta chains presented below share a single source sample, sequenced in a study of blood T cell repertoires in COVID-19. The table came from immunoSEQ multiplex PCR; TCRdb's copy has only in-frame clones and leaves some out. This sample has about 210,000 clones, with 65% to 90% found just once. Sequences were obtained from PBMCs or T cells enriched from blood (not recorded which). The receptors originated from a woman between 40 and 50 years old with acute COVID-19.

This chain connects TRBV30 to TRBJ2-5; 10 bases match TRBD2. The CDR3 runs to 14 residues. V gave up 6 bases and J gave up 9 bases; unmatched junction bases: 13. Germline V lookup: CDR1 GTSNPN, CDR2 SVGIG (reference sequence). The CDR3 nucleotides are TGTGCCTGTAGACTAGCGGGCCTCGGGCGGCCCCAGTACTTC. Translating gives CACRLAGLGRPQYF.

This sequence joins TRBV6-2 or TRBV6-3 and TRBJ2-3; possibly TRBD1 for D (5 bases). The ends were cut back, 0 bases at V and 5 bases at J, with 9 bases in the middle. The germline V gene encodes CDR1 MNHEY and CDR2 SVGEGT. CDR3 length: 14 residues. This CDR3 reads CASSYSGLRDTQYF. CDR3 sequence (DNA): TGTGCCAGCAGTTACTCGGGGCTCCGAGATACGCAGTATTTT.

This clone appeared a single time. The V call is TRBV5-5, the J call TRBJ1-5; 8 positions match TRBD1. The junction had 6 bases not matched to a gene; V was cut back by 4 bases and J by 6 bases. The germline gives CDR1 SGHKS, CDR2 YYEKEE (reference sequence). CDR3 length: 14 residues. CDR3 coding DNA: TGTGCCAGCAGCATATACAGGGGGGGTCAGCCCCAGCATTTT. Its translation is CASSIYRGGQPQHF. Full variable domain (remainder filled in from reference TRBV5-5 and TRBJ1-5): DAGVTQSPTHLIKTRGQQVTLRCSPISGHKSVSWYQQVLGQGPQFIFQYYEKEERGRGNFPDRFSARQFPNYSSELNVNALLLGDSALYLCASSIYRGGQPQHFGDGTRLSIL.

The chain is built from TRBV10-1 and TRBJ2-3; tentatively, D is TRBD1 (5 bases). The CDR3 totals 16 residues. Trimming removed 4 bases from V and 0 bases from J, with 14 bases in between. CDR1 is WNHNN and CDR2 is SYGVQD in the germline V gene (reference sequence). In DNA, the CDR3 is TGCGCCAGCAGTGTCCTTACAGGCTCTAGCACAGATACGCAGTATTTT. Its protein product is CASSVLTGSSTDTQYF.

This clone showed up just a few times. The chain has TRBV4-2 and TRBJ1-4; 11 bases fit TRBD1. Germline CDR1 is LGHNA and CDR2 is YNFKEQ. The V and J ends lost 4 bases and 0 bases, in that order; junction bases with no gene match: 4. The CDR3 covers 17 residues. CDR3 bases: TGTGCCAGCAGCCTGCGGGACAGGGGGGCAACTAATGAAAAACTGTTTTTT. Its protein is CASSLRDRGATNEKLFF.

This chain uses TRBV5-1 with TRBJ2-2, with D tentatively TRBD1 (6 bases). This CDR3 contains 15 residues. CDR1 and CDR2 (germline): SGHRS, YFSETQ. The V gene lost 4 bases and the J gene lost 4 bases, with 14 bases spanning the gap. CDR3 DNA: TGCGCCAGCAGCCTTCCCACAGGGACCACCGGGGAGCTGTTTTTT. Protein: CASSLPTGTTGELFF.

CDR3 residues: CASSEYGSGGSYEQYF. Here the CDR3 DNA reads TGTGCCAGCAGTGAATATGGGTCGGGAGGGTCCTACGAGCAGTACTTC. The chain uses TRBV6-1 and TRBJ2-7; TRBD2 matches 8 bases. Germline CDR1 reads MNHNS; CDR2 reads SASEGT. The CDR3 length is 16 residues. With V trimmed by 2 bases and J by 1 base, 7 bases remained unmatched.

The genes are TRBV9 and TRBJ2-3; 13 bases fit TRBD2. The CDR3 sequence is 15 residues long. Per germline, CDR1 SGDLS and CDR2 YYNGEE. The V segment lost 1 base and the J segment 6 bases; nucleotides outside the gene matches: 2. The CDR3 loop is CASSVTSGRGDTQYF. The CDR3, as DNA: TGTGCCAGCAGCGTAACTAGCGGGAGGGGGGATACGCAGTATTTT.

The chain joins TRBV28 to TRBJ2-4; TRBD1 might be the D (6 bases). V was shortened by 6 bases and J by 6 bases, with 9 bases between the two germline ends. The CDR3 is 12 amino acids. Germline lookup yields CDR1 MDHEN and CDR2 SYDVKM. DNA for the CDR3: TGTGCCAGCAGAAAGGACAGAAACATTCAGTACTTC. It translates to CASRKDRNIQYF.

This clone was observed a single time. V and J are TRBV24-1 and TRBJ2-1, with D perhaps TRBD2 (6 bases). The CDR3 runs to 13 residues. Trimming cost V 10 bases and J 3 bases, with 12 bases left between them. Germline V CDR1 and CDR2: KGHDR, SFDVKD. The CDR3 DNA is TGTGCCACTTCGTTGACTAGCTACAATGAGCAGTTCTTC. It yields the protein CATSLTSYNEQFF.

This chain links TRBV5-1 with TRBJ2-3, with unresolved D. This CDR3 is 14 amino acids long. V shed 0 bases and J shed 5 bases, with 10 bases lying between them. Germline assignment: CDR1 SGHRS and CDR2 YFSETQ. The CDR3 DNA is TGCGCCAGCAGCTTGGGGCAGAAAGAAGATACGCAGTATTTT. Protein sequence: CASSLGQKEDTQYF.

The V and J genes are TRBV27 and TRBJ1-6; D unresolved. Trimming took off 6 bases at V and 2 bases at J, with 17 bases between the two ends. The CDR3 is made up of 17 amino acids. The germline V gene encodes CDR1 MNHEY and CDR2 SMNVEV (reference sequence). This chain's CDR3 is CASSLKGSRTYNSPLHF. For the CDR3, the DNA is TGTGCCAGCAGCCTTAAAGGTAGCCGGACCTATAATTCACCCCTCCACTTT.

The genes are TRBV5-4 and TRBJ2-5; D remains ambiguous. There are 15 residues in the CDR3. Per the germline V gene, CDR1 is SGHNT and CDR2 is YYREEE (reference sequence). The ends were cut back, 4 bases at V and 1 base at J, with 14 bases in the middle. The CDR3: CASSPGPLAQETQYF. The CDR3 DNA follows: TGTGCCAGCAGCCCTGGGCCCCTTGCCCAAGAGACCCAGTACTTC.

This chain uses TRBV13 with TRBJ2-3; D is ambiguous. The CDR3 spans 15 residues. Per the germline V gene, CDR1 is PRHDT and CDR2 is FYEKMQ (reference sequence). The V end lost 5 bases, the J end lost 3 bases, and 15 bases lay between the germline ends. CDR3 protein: CASSPRPLGTDTQYF. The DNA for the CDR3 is TGTGCCAGCAGCCCCAGGCCGCTGGGTACAGATACGCAGTATTTT.

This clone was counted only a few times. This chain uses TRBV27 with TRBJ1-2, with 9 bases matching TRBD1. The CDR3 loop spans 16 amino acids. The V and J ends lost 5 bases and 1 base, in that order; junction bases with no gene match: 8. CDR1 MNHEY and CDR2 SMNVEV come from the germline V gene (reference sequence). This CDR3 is CASSLAWTGVNYGYTF. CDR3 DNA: TGTGCCAGCAGTCTAGCGTGGACAGGGGTTAACTATGGCTACACCTTC.

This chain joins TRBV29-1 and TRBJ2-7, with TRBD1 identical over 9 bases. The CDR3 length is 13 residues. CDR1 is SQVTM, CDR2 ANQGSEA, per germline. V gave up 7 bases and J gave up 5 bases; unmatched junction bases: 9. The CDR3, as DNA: TGCAGCGGAGGCTCCGGGACAGGGAACGAGCAGTACTTC. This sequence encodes CSGGSGTGNEQYF.

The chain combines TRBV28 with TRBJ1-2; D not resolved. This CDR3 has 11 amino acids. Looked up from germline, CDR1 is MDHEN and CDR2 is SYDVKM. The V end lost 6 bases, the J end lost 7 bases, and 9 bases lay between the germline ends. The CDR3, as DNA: TGTGCCAGCAGCTCCCGGAGTGGCTACACCTTC. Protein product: CASSSRSGYTF.

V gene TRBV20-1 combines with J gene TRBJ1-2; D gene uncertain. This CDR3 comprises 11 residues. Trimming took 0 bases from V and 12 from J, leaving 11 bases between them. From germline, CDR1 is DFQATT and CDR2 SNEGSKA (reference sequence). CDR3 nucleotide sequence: TGCAGTGCTAGAGAATCCTCGGTCGACACCTTC. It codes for CSARESSVDTF.

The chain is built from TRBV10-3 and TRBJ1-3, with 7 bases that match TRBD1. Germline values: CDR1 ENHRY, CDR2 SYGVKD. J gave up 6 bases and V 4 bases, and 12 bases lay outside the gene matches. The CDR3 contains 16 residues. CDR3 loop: CAISGGQMTLENTIYF. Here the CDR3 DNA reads TGTGCCATCAGTGGGGGACAGATGACTCTGGAAAACACCATATATTTT.

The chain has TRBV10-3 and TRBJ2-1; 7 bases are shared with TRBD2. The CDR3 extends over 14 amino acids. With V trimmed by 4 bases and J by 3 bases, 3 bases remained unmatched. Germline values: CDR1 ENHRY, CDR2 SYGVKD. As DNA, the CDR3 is TGTGCCATCAGTGCCCTAGCGGACTACAATGAGCAGTTCTTC. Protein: CAISALADYNEQFF.

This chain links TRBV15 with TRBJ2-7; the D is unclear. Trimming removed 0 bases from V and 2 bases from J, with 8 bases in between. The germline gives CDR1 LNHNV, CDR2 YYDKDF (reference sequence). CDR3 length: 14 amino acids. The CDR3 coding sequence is TGTGCCACCAGCAGAGAGGAGAGGACCTACGAGCAGTACTTC. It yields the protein CATSREERTYEQYF. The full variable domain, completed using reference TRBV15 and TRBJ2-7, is DAMVIQNPRYQVTQFGKPVTLSCSQTLNHNVMYWYQQKSSQAPKLLFHYYDKDFNNEADTPDNFQSRRPNTSFCFLDIRSPGLGDTAMYLCATSREERTYEQYFGPGTRLTVT.

CDR3 in DNA: TGTGCCAGCAGTTTGCCCCTAGCAGTCTTCGGCACCGGGGAGCTGTTTTTT. Protein sequence: CASSLPLAVFGTGELFF. The gene calls are TRBV28 and TRBJ2-2, with D maybe TRBD2 (5 bases). The CDR3 consists of 17 residues. Trimming took 3 bases from V and 4 from J, leaving 18 bases between them. Germline V CDR1 and CDR2: MDHEN, SYDVKM. The complete variable domain, with remaining parts taken from reference TRBV28 and TRBJ2-2, reads DVKVTQSSRYLVKRTGEKVFLECVQDMDHENMFWYRQDPGLGLRLIYFSYDVKMKEKGDIPEGYSVSREKKERFSLILESASTNQTSMYLCASSLPLAVFGTGELFFGEGSRLTVL.

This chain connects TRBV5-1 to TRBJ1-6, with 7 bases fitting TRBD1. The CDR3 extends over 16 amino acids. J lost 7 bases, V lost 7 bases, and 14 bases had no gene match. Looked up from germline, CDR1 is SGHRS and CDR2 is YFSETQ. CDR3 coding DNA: TGCGCCAGCCAACCAAACCCCCGGGGACAGAATTCACCCCTCCACTTT. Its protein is CASQPNPRGQNSPLHF.

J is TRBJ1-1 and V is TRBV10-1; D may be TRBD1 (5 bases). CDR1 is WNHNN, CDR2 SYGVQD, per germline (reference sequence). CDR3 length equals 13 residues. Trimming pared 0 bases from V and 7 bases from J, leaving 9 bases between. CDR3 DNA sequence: TGCGCCAGCAGTGAGTCCCCACAGGATGAAGCTTTCTTT. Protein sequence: CASSESPQDEAFF.

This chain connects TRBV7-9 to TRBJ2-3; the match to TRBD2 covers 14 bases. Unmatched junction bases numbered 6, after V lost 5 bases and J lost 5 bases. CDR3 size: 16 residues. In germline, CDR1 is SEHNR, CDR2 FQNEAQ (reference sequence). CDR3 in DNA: TGTGCCAGCAGCAAGGGACTAGCGGGAGCCGTAGATACGCAGTATTTT. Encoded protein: CASSKGLAGAVDTQYF.